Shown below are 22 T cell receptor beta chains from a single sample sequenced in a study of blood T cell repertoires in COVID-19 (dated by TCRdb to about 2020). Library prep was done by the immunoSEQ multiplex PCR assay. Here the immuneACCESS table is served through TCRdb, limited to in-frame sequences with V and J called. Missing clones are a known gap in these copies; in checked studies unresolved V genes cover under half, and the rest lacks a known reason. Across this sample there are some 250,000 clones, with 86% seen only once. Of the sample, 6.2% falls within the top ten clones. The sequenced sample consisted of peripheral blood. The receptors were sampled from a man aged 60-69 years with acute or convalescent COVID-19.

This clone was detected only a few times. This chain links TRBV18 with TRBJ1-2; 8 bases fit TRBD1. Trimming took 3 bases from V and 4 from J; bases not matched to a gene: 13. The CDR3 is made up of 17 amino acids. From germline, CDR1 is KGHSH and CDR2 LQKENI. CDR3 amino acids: CASSPPGTGRDFYGYTF. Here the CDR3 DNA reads TGTGCCAGCTCACCTCCCGGGACAGGACGTGACTTCTATGGCTACACCTTC.

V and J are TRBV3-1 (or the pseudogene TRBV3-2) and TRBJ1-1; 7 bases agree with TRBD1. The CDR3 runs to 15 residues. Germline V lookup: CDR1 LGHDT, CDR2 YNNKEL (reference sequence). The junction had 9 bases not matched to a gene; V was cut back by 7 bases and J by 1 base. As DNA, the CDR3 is TGTGCCAGCACCACCCCCGGGACAGAGAACACTGAAGCTTTCTTT. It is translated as CASTTPGTENTEAFF.

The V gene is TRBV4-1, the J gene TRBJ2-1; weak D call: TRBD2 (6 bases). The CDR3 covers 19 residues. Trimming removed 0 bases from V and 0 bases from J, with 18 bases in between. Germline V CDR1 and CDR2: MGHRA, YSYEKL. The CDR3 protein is CASSQDRSLGLSSYNEQFF. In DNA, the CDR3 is TGCGCCAGCAGCCAAGATCGTAGTCTGGGACTTAGCTCCTACAATGAGCAGTTCTTC.

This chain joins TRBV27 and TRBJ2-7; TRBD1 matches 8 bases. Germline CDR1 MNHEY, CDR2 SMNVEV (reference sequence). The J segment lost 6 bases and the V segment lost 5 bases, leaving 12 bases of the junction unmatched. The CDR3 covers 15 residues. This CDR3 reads CASSPRGRTGSEQYF. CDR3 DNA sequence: TGTGCCAGCAGTCCCCGAGGTCGGACAGGGTCCGAGCAGTACTTC.

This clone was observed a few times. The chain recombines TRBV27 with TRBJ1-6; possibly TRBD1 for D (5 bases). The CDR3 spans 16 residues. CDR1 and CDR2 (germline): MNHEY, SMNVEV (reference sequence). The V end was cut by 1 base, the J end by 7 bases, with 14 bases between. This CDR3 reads CASSLLVGGANSPLHF. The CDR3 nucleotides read TGTGCCAGCAGTTTATTGGTAGGAGGGGCGAATTCACCCCTCCACTTT.

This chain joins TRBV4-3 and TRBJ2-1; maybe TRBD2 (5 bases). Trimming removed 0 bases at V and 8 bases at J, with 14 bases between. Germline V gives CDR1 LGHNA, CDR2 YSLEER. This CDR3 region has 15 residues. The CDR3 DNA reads TGCGCCAGCAGCCAAGATAGGGCTAGCAGAGATGAGCAGTTCTTC. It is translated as CASSQDRASRDEQFF.

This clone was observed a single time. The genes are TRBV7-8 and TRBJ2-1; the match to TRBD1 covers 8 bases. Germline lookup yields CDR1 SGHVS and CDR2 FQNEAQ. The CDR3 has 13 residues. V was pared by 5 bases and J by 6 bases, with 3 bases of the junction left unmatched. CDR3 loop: CASSAQGANEQFF. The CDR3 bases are TGTGCCAGCAGCGCCCAGGGGGCCAATGAGCAGTTCTTC. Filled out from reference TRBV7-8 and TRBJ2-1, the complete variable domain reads GAGVSQSPRYKVAKRGQDVALRCDPISGHVSLFWYQQALGQGPEFLTYFQNEAQLDKSGLPSDRFFAERPEGSVSTLKIQRTQQEDSAVYLCASSAQGANEQFFGPGTRLTVL.

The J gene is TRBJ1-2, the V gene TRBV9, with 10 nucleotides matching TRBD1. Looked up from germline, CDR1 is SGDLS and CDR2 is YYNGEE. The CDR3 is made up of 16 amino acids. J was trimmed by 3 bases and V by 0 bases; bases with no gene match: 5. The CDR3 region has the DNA TGTGCCAGCAGCGTAGCCAAAGGGACAGGGGACTATGGCTACACCTTC. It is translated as CASSVAKGTGDYGYTF.

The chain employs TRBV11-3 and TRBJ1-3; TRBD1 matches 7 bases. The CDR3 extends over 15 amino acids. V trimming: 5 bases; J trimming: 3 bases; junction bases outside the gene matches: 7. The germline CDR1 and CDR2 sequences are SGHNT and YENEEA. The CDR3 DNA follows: TGTGCCAGCAGCCCAGGGGGACGTAATGGAAACACCATATATTTT. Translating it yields CASSPGGRNGNTIYF.

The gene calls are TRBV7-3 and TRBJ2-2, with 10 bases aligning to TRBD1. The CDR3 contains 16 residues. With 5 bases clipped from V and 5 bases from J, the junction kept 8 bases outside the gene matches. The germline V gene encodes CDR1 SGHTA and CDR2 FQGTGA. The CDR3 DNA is TGTGCCAGCAGCCTATGGACAGGGGGGAAAACCGGGGAGCTGTTTTTT. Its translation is CASSLWTGGKTGELFF.

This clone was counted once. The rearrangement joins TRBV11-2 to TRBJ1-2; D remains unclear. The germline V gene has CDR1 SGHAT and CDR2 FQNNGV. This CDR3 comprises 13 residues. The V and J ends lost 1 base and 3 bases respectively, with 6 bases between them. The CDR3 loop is CASSLAGDYGYTF. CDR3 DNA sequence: TGTGCCAGCAGCTTAGCCGGGGACTATGGCTACACCTTC.

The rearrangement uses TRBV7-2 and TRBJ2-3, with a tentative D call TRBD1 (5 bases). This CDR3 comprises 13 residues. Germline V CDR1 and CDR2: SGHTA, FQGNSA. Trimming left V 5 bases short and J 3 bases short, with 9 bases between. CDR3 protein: CASSNSGTDTQYF. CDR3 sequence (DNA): TGTGCCAGCAGCAACTCAGGGACAGATACGCAGTATTTT.

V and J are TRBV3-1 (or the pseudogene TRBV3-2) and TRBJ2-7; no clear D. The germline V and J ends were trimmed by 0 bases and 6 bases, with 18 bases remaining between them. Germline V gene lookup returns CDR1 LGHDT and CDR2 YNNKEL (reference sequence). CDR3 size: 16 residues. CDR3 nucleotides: TGTGCCAGCAGCCAAGAAGTTGGGCGAAGCCAAGGCGAGCAGTACTTC. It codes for CASSQEVGRSQGEQYF.

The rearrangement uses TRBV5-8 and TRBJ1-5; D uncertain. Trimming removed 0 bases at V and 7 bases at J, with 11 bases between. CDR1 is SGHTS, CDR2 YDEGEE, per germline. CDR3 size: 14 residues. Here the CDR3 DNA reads TGTGCCAGCAGCTTGGTGCGGGGTGAGCAGCCCCAGCATTTT. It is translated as CASSLVRGEQPQHF.

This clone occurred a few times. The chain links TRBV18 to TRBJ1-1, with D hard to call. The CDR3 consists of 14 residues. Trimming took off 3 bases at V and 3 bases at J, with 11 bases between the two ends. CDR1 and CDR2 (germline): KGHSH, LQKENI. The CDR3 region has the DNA TGTGCCAGCTCACCCAGGACTGATTACACTGAAGCTTTCTTT. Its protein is CASSPRTDYTEAFF.

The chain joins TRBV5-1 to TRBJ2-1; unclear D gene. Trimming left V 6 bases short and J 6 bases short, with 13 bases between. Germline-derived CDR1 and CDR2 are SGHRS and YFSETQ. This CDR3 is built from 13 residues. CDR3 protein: CASTSVGFNEQFF. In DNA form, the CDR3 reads TGCGCCAGCACTTCGGTGGGCTTCAATGAGCAGTTCTTC.

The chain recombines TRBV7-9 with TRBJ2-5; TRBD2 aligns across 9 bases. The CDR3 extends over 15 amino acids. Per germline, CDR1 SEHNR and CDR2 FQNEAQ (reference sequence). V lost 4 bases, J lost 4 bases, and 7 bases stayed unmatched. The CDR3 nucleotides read TGTGCCAGCAGCTACGATAGCGGGAGAGGAGAGACCCAGTACTTC. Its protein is CASSYDSGRGETQYF. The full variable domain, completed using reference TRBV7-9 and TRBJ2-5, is DTGVSQNPRHKITKRGQNVTFRCDPISEHNRLYWYRQTLGQGPEFLTYFQNEAQLEKSRLLSDRFSAERPKGSFSTLEIQRTEQGDSAMYLCASSYDSGRGETQYFGPGTRLLVL.

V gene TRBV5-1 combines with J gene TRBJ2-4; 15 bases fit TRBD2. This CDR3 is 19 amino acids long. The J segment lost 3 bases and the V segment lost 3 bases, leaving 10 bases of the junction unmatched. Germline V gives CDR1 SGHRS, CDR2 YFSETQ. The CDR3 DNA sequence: TGCGCCAGCAGCTCGGCAGGACTAGCGGGAGGGGATAGCAAAAACATTCAGTACTTC. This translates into CASSSAGLAGGDSKNIQYF. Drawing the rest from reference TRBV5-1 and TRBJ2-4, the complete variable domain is KAGVTQTPRYLIKTRGQQVTLSCSPISGHRSVSWYQQTPGQGLQFLFEYFSETQRNKGNFPGRFSGRQFSNSRSEMNVSTLELGDSALYLCASSSAGLAGGDSKNIQYFGAGTRLSVL.

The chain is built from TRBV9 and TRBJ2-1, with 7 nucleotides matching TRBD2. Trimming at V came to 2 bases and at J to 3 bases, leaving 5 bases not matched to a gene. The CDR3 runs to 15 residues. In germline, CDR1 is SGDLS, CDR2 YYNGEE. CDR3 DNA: TGTGCCAGCAGCGTGGAGGGAGGGTACTACAATGAGCAGTTCTTC. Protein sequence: CASSVEGGYYNEQFF. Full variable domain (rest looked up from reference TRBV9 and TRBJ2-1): DSGVTQTPKHLITATGQRVTLRCSPRSGDLSVYWYQQSLDQGLQFLIQYYNGEERAKGNILERFSAQQFPDLHSELNLSSLELGDSALYFCASSVEGGYYNEQFFGPGTRLTVL.

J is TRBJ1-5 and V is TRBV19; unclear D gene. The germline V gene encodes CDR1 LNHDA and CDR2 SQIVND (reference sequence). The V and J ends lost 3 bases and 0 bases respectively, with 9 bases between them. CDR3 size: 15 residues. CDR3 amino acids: CASSIQGVSNQPQHF. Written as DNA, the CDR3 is TGTGCCAGTAGTATCCAAGGAGTTAGCAATCAGCCCCAGCATTTT.

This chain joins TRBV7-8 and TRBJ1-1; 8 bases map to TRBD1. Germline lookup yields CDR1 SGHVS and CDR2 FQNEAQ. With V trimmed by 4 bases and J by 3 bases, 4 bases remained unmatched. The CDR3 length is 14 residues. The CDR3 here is CASSSGGADTEAFF. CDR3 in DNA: TGTGCCAGCAGCTCAGGGGGCGCGGACACTGAAGCTTTCTTT.

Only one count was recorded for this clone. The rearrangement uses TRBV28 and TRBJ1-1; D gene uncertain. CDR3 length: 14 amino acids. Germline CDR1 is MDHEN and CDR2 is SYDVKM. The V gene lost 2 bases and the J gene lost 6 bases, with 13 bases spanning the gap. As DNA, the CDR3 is TGTGCCAGCAGTTTACGGAGACTAAAGGCTGAAGCTTTCTTT. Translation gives CASSLRRLKAEAFF. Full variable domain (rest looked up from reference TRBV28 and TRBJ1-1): DVKVTQSSRYLVKRTGEKVFLECVQDMDHENMFWYRQDPGLGLRLIYFSYDVKMKEKGDIPEGYSVSREKKERFSLILESASTNQTSMYLCASSLRRLKAEAFFGQGTRLTVV.